This T cell receptor beta chain was sequenced during a study of blood T cell repertoires in COVID-19. Study in general: The origin of the acute and convalescent COVID-19 samples was the United States, Italy and Spain. From T cells, B-cell-depleted T cells, or PBMCs came the material, which was cDNA or gDNA.

CDR1 is MNHNY, CDR2 SVGAGI, per germline (reference sequence). V gave up 6 bases and J gave up 3 bases, with 14 bases separating them. CDR3 length equals 14 residues. In the original processing: Reference gene primer amplification yielded estimated nucleated cell counts. Sequenced by immunoSEQ multiplex PCR; TCRdb stores in-frame clones only, minus some. V, J and clone size are those of that table, while D and trimming were read from the DNA. The sample lists around 170,000 clones, 80% to 90% occurring once. Sequenced material: peripheral blood. The receptor was isolated from a man aged 25-45 years with active or convalescent COVID-19. The V call is TRBV6-6, the J call TRBJ1-1; D may be TRBD1 (5 bases). Here the CDR3 DNA reads TGTGCCAGCAGACTGTCGGGGGGATACACTGAAGCTTTCTTT. It encodes CASRLSGGYTEAFF.